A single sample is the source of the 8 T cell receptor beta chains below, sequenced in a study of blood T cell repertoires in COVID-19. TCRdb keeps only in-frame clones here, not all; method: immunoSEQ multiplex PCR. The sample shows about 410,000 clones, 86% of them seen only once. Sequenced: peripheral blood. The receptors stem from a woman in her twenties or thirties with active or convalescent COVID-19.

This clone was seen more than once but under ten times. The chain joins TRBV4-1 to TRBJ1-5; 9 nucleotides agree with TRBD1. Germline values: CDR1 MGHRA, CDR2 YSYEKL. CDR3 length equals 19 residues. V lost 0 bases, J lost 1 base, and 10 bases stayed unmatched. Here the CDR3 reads CASSQDVGQGIGSNQPQHF. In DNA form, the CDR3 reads TGCGCCAGCAGCCAAGATGTGGGACAGGGAATAGGAAGCAATCAGCCCCAGCATTTT.

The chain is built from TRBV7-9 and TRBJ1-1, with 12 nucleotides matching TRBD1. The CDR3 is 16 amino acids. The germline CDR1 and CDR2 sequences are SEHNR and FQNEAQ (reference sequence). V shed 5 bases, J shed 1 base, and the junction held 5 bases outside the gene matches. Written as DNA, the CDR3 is TGTGCCAGCAGCCCCCGGGACAGGGGGCCGAACACTGAAGCTTTCTTT. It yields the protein CASSPRDRGPNTEAFF.

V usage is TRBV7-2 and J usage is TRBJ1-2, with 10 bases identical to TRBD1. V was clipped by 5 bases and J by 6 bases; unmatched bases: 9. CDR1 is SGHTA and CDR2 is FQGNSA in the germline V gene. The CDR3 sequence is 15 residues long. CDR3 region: CASSLPPGTGDGYTF. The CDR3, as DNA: TGTGCCAGCAGCCTCCCGCCCGGGACAGGGGATGGCTACACCTTC.

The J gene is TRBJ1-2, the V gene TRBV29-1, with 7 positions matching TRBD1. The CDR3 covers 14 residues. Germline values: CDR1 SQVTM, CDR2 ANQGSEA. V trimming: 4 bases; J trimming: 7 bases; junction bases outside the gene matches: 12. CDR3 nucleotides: TGCAGCGTTGGGGGTGACAGGGAAAACCGTGGCTACACCTTC. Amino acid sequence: CSVGGDRENRGYTF.

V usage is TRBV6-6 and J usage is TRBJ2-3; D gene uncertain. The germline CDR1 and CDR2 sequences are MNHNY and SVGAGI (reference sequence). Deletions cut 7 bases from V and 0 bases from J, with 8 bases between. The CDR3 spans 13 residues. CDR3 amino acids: CASKSSSTDTQYF. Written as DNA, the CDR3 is TGTGCCAGCAAATCTTCTAGCACAGATACGCAGTATTTT.

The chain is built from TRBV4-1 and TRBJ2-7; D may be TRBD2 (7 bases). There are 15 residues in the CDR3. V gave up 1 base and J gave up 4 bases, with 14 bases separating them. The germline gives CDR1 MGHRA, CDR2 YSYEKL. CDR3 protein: CASSQGGAGEYEQYF. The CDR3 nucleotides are TGCGCCAGCAGCCAAGGGGGGGCGGGAGAGTACGAGCAGTACTTC.

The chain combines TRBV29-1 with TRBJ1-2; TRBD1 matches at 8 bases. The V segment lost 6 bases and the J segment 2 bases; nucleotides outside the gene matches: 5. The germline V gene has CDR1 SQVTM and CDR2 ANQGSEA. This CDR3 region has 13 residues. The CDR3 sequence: CSVFTGGNYGYTF. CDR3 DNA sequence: TGCAGCGTCTTTACAGGGGGAAACTATGGCTACACCTTC.

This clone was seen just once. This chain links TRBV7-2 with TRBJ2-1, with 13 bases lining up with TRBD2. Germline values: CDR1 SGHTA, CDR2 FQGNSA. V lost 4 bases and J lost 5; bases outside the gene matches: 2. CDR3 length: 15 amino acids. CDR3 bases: TGTGCCAGCAGCTATGGGACTAGCGGGGACAATGAGCAGTTCTTC. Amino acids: CASSYGTSGDNEQFF.